The rows below give T cell receptor beta chains drawn from one sample of a study of cytomegalovirus exposure and HLA in healthy donors. The assay was immunoSEQ multiplex PCR, and TCRdb's table has in-frame clones only and misses some. This sample has approximately 110,000 clones, with over 80% found just once. The sample was PBMCs. The origin of the receptors is a man aged 50 to 59 in good health and CMV-seronegative. The CDR3 runs from the conserved cysteine through the conserved F or W. A D gene is named only where the DNA matches it firmly. For some rows the clone size is stated as once, few or many, or as a class when expanded; others skip it.

V gene	J gene	clone size	D gene	CDR3 DNA	CDR3 protein
TRBV4-1	TRBJ1-2	-	-	TGCGCCAGCAGCCATCCGGGGGGGGGCTATGGCTACACCTTC	CASSHPGGGYGYTF
TRBV13	TRBJ1-2	-	TRBD1	TGTGCCAGCAGCTATGACAGGGGGCGCGTCTCCTATGGCTACACCTTC	CASSYDRGRVSYGYTF
TRBV29-1	TRBJ1-2	-	TRBD1	TGCAGCGTTGATGGGACAGGGTATGGCTACACCTTC	CSVDGTGYGYTF
TRBV5-1	TRBJ2-3	-	TRBD1	TGCGCCAGCAGCTTGGGGGCAGGGGGCATCACAGATACGCAGTATTTT	CASSLGAGGITDTQYF
TRBV28	TRBJ1-4	-	-	TGTGCCAGCAGTGCCGAGGAGAAACTGTTTTTT	CASSAEEKLFF
TRBV18	TRBJ2-3	once	TRBD2	TGTGCCAGCTCACCGCCGGGACTAGGGGCAGATACGCAGTATTTT	CASSPPGLGADTQYF
TRBV28	TRBJ1-1	few	-	TGTGCCAGCAGTCCCCCGGGGGACCGTAGCACTGAAGCTTTCTTT	CASSPPGDRSTEAFF
TRBV28	TRBJ1-1	-	TRBD1	TGTGCCAGCAGGGTCAGGGGGCCTAACACTGAAGCTTTCTTT	CASRVRGPNTEAFF
TRBV14	TRBJ2-5	-	-	TGTGCCAGCAGCCCCGTTGCGTCCAGGGGCCAAGAGACCCAGTACTTC	CASSPVASRGQETQYF
TRBV7-6	TRBJ2-3	-	TRBD2	TGTGCCAGCAGCCTGGAGGGACTAGGGGCCGATACGCAGTATTTT	CASSLEGLGADTQYF
TRBV4-2	TRBJ1-4	-	-	TGTGCCAGCAGCCAAGATGCTGACAGAAGTAATGAAAAACTGTTTTTT	CASSQDADRSNEKLFF
TRBV5-1	TRBJ2-7	few	TRBD1	TGCGCCAGCAGCTTGGCCGAGGGGGCGAGCGGTAGAGAGAACTTC	CASSLAEGASGRENF
TRBV7-3	TRBJ1-1	-	-	TGTGCCAGCAGCTTAATCCCAGGGGATACTGAAGCTTTCTTT	CASSLIPGDTEAFF
TRBV7-3	TRBJ1-2	few	-	TGTGCCAGCAGCTTAAGGCGGAGCTATGGCTACACCTTC	CASSLRRSYGYTF
TRBV27	TRBJ2-1	-	TRBD2	TGTGCCAGTGGGTTCGGCGGGGGGCTCTACAATGAGCAGTTCTTC	CASGFGGGLYNEQFF
TRBV6-6	TRBJ2-7	-	TRBD2	TGTGCCAGCAGGCCGACTAGCGGGAGAACCTACGAGCAGTACTTC	CASRPTSGRTYEQYF
TRBV5-1	TRBJ2-3	-	TRBD2	TGCGCCAGCAGCTTCGGTTCTAGCGGGAGCACAGATACGCAGTATTTT	CASSFGSSGSTDTQYF
TRBV27	TRBJ2-7	-	TRBD1	TGTGCCAGCAGTTCTCAATTGACAGGGCACTACGAGCAGTACTTC	CASSSQLTGHYEQYF
TRBV4-3	TRBJ2-4	-	TRBD1	TGCGCCAGCAGCCAAGGATCCTGGACAGGGGGCGCGGCTGGAGCCAAAAACATTCAGTACTTC	CASSQGSWTGGAAGAKNIQYF
TRBV7-2	TRBJ2-7	-	-	TGTGCCAGCAGCTTAGTAGATTCCCCAAGCTACGAGCAGTACTTC	CASSLVDSPSYEQYF
TRBV5-1	TRBJ2-7	-	-	TGCGCCAGCAGCTTGAATCGGGATCGCGAGCAGTACTTC	CASSLNRDREQYF